These 32 T cell receptor beta chains share one sample of origin, sequenced in a study of follicular helper T cells after annual influenza vaccination. Libraries were prepared by immunoSEQ multiplex PCR; TCRdb keeps only in-frame clonotypes and omits some of them. Counted here are 12,000 or so clones, over 70% occurring once; the ten biggest clones make up about 3.8%. Time point given: 2015-2016 season, pre-vaccination. Source: CXCR5+ CD38- circulating T follicular helper cells from blood, taken on the day of influenza vaccination. Described subset: circulating Tfh, non-naive CD4+CXCR5+PD-1+ (ICOS+CD38+ or ICOS-CD38-). The receptor set was obtained from an adult who received the influenza vaccine.

The genes are TRBV5-4 and TRBJ1-1; TRBD1 is a possible D gene (5 bases). CDR1 and CDR2 (germline): SGHNT, YYREEE (reference sequence). Trimming pared 0 bases from V and 3 bases from J, leaving 12 bases between. The CDR3 totals 15 residues. The CDR3 bases are TGTGCCAGCAGCTTGGGACAAGGGACGGACACTGAAGCTTTCTTT. Protein product: CASSLGQGTDTEAFF.

This chain connects TRBV27 to TRBJ1-5, with 10 bases matching TRBD1. Trimming took 5 bases from V and 5 from J; bases not matched to a gene: 6. Germline V gene sequence: CDR1 MNHEY, CDR2 SMNVEV (reference sequence). The CDR3 spans 15 residues. CDR3 residues: CASSPGTGVDQPQHF. The CDR3 DNA reads TGTGCCAGCAGTCCAGGGACAGGGGTCGATCAGCCCCAGCATTTT.

As to this clone: No conserved phenylalanine or tryptophan ends this CDR3, so it is likely a read error. This chain joins TRBV19 and TRBJ1-2; D is uncertain. Germline V gene lookup returns CDR1 LNHDA and CDR2 SQIVND (reference sequence). The V end was cut by 5 bases, the J end by 3 bases, with 16 bases between. There are 15 residues in the CDR3. The CDR3 protein is CASSRGGLEYYGYTL. The CDR3 DNA is TGTGCCAGTAGTCGGGGTGGCCTGGAATACTATGGCTACACCCTC.

V gene TRBV5-8 combines with J gene TRBJ1-3, with 7 bases identical to TRBD1. The CDR3 is 14 residues long. CDR1 and CDR2 from the germline V gene are SGHTS and YDEGEE. After removal of 4 bases from V and 4 bases from J, the junction contained 5 bases not matched to a gene. Here the CDR3 reads CASSTGQEGNTIYF. In DNA, the CDR3 is TGTGCCAGCAGCACCGGACAGGAGGGAAACACCATATATTTT.

This sequence joins TRBV28 and TRBJ2-6, with D possibly matching TRBD1 (6 bases). V dropped 5 bases and J dropped 1 base, with 12 bases sitting between them. The CDR3 has 16 amino acids. The germline V gene encodes CDR1 MDHEN and CDR2 SYDVKM. CDR3 loop: CASSEQGESGANVLTF. Written as DNA, the CDR3 is TGTGCCAGCAGTGAACAGGGAGAATCTGGGGCCAACGTCCTGACTTTC.

This clone was picked up a small number of times. The chain couples TRBV7-9 to TRBJ2-2, with 9 bases matching TRBD2. Germline CDR1 reads SEHNR; CDR2 reads FQNEAQ (reference sequence). The length of the CDR3 is 16 residues. V was pared by 2 bases and J by 3 bases, with 4 bases of the junction left unmatched. CDR3: CASSLKTSGYTGELFF. The DNA for the CDR3 is TGTGCCAGCAGCTTAAAGACTAGCGGTTACACCGGGGAGCTGTTTTTT. Together with reference TRBV7-9 and TRBJ2-2, the CDR3 gives the full variable domain: DTGVSQNPRHKITKRGQNVTFRCDPISEHNRLYWYRQTLGQGPEFLTYFQNEAQLEKSRLLSDRFSAERPKGSFSTLEIQRTEQGDSAMYLCASSLKTSGYTGELFFGEGSRLTVL.

CDR3 in DNA: TGTGCCAGCAGCGCACACGTACCAACAGGTTCTGGCTACACCTTC. Its protein product is CASSAHVPTGSGYTF. J is TRBJ1-2 and V is TRBV7-2; maybe TRBD1 (5 bases). V lost 5 bases to trimming and J lost 7 bases, with 20 bases between them. The germline CDR1 and CDR2 sequences are SGHTA and FQGNSA. CDR3 length: 15 amino acids.

The chain joins TRBV7-2 to TRBJ1-1; possible D gene TRBD1, 6 bases. The CDR3 is 15 residues long. The germline V and J ends were trimmed by 1 base and 1 base, with 10 bases remaining between them. Germline values: CDR1 SGHTA, CDR2 FQGNSA. The CDR3 loop reads CASSLGGARNTEAFF. In nucleotides, the CDR3 is TGTGCCAGCAGCTTAGGGGGGGCGCGGAACACTGAAGCTTTCTTT.

The J gene is TRBJ1-2, the V gene TRBV7-3; D perhaps matches TRBD1 (5 bases). CDR3 length equals 15 residues. Trimming left V 5 bases short and J 8 bases short, with 21 bases between. Germline V gene sequence: CDR1 SGHTA, CDR2 FQGTGA. The CDR3 coding sequence is TGTGCCAGCAGCCCAAACCCCGGGGCTGCGGGCGGCTACACCTTC. It is translated as CASSPNPGAAGGYTF.

V usage is TRBV9 and J usage is TRBJ2-5; perhaps D is TRBD1 or TRBD2 (6 bases each). V was trimmed by 4 bases and J by 9 bases, leaving 22 bases between them. This CDR3 comprises 15 residues. Germline CDR1 is SGDLS and CDR2 is YYNGEE. The CDR3 loop is CASSITLGPEGAQYF. In DNA form, the CDR3 reads TGTGCCAGCAGCATTACCCTGGGCCCGGAGGGGGCCCAGTACTTC.

V usage is TRBV7-8 and J usage is TRBJ2-1; TRBD1 or TRBD2 may be the D gene (6 bases each). The V end lost 3 bases, the J end lost 8 bases, and 11 bases lay between the germline ends. Germline V lookup: CDR1 SGHVS, CDR2 FQNEAQ. This CDR3 comprises 13 residues. CDR3 nucleotide sequence: TGTGCCAGCAGCTTGGAGGGGGGCGATGAGCAGTTCTTC. Residues: CASSLEGGDEQFF.

The chain employs TRBV11-2 and TRBJ2-3, with D hard to call. Trimming took off 7 bases at V and 4 bases at J, with 18 bases between the two ends. This CDR3 is 15 amino acids long. The germline gives CDR1 SGHAT, CDR2 FQNNGV. The CDR3 DNA reads as TGTGCCAGCATCCCCACCGTGGGCCGGGCAGATACGCAGTATTTT. The encoded protein is CASIPTVGRADTQYF.

This chain joins TRBV10-3 and TRBJ2-7; TRBD1 matches at 7 bases. V shed 4 bases, J shed 2 bases, and the junction held 5 bases outside the gene matches. Germline V gives CDR1 ENHRY, CDR2 SYGVKD. The CDR3 contains 14 residues. CDR3 sequence: CAISVGTAAYEQYF. The DNA of the CDR3 is TGTGCCATCAGTGTAGGGACAGCAGCCTACGAGCAGTACTTC.

This chain links TRBV6-5 with TRBJ1-1; D remains unclear. Germline V CDR1 and CDR2: MNHEY, SVGAGI. The CDR3 extends over 14 amino acids. V was cut by 2 bases and J by 6 bases, with 13 bases left in between. CDR3 region: CASSYSLGRAEAFF. The DNA of the CDR3 is TGTGCCAGCAGTTACAGTTTGGGGAGGGCTGAAGCTTTCTTT.

The rearrangement joins TRBV5-1 to TRBJ2-2; either TRBD1 or TRBD2 may supply D (5 bases each). Germline-derived CDR1 and CDR2 are SGHRS and YFSETQ. CDR3 length equals 15 residues. Trimming removed 7 bases at V and 2 bases at J, with 15 bases between. The CDR3 bases are TGCGCCAGCGGGACGGAGAAAATAAACACCGGGGAGCTGTTTTTT. This translates into CASGTEKINTGELFF.

The CDR3 here is CAHGRDMNTEAFF. The CDR3 region has the DNA TGTGCCCATGGCAGGGATATGAACACTGAAGCTTTCTTT. The chain joins TRBV10-3 to TRBJ1-1; D possibly corresponds to TRBD1 (5 bases). Trimming pared 11 bases from V and 0 bases from J, leaving 13 bases between. CDR1 is ENHRY, CDR2 SYGVKD, per germline. The CDR3 loop spans 13 amino acids.

Here the CDR3 DNA reads TGTGCCAGCAGCTTAGGAGGGAGCCTATACGAGCAGTACTTC. It is translated as CASSLGGSLYEQYF. The chain links TRBV7-8 to TRBJ2-7, with a tentative D call TRBD2 (5 bases). V lost 1 base and J lost 4, with 11 bases in between. The CDR3 has 14 amino acids. From germline, CDR1 is SGHVS and CDR2 FQNEAQ.

The table lists this clone with a count of one. The chain is built from TRBV28 and TRBJ1-2, with no clear D. Between the trimmed V and J ends, which lost 4 bases and 1 base, there was a span of 19 bases. In germline, CDR1 is MDHEN, CDR2 SYDVKM. The CDR3 has 17 residues. The CDR3 reads CASSSPGDPVNNYGYTF. For the CDR3, the DNA is TGTGCCAGCAGTTCCCCGGGAGATCCTGTGAATAACTATGGCTACACCTTC.

The chain combines TRBV7-2 with TRBJ2-7; TRBD2 agrees at 8 bases. CDR1 and CDR2 (germline): SGHTA, FQGNSA. The CDR3 spans 14 residues. V was pared by 5 bases and J by 13 bases, with 16 bases of the junction left unmatched. The CDR3: CASSTEVSGILRYF. CDR3 sequence (DNA): TGTGCCAGCAGCACCGAAGTTAGCGGGATTCTCCGCTACTTC. The full variable domain, its missing parts supplied by reference TRBV7-2 and TRBJ2-7, is GAGVSQSPSNKVTEKGKDVELRCDPISGHTALYWYRQSLGQGLEFLIYFQGNSAPDKSGLPSDRFSAERTGGSVSTLTIQRTQQEDSAVYLCASSTEVSGILRYFGPGTRLTVT.

CDR3 residues: CASSFSSGGAGDTDTQYF. CDR3 nucleotides: TGTGCCAGCAGCTTCTCTAGCGGGGGGGCCGGGGACACAGATACGCAGTATTTT. The rearrangement links TRBV7-2 to TRBJ2-3; 12 bases align to TRBD2. CDR1 and CDR2 from the germline V gene are SGHTA and FQGNSA. Germline trimming cut 3 bases from V and 2 bases from J; bases unmatched to any gene: 9. The CDR3 extends over 18 amino acids.

This sequence joins TRBV28 and TRBJ1-2; D call uncertain. Germline V CDR1 and CDR2: MDHEN, SYDVKM. The length of the CDR3 is 12 residues. With 5 bases removed from V and 7 bases from J, the gap between germline ends came to 11 bases. CDR3 residues: CASSLQRAGYTF. The CDR3 region has the DNA TGTGCCAGCAGTCTCCAGAGGGCTGGCTACACCTTC.

The chain has TRBV11-2 and TRBJ2-1; TRBD1 is a possible D gene (5 bases). Germline assignment: CDR1 SGHAT and CDR2 FQNNGV. This CDR3 comprises 15 residues. Trimming left V 5 bases short and J 0 bases short, with 11 bases between. The CDR3: CASSLTDSSYNEQFF. CDR3 DNA: TGTGCCAGCAGCCTGACAGACAGCTCCTACAATGAGCAGTTCTTC. Drawing the rest from reference TRBV11-2 and TRBJ2-1, the complete variable domain is EAGVAQSPRYKIIEKRQSVAFWCNPISGHATLYWYQQILGQGPKLLIQFQNNGVVDDSQLPKDRFSAERLKGVDSTLKIQPAKLEDSAVYLCASSLTDSSYNEQFFGPGTRLTVL.

The rearrangement links TRBV6-6 to TRBJ1-4; the D is unclear. CDR1 MNHNY and CDR2 SVGAGI come from the germline V gene (reference sequence). V was shortened by 6 bases and J by 7 bases, with 9 bases between the two germline ends. The CDR3 extends over 12 amino acids. As DNA, the CDR3 is TGTGCCAGCAGCCCAGCAAGTGAAAAACTGTTTTTT. Translating it yields CASSPASEKLFF.

This clone was counted once. CDR3 residues: CASSPRGHPQQEKLFF. CDR3 bases: TGTGCCAGCAGCCCGAGGGGACACCCTCAGCAAGAAAAACTGTTTTTT. V gene TRBV5-8 combines with J gene TRBJ1-4; tentatively, D is TRBD1 (6 bases). The germline V and J ends were trimmed by 4 bases and 8 bases, with 21 bases remaining between them. The germline V gene has CDR1 SGHTS and CDR2 YDEGEE. CDR3 size: 16 residues.

The chain carries TRBV7-2 and TRBJ2-5; TRBD1 agrees at 11 bases. The germline CDR1 and CDR2 sequences are SGHTA and FQGNSA. V lost 5 bases to trimming and J lost 5 bases; unmatched junction nucleotides: 7. The CDR3 totals 15 residues. The CDR3 sequence is CASSVRTGGYETQYF. CDR3 coding DNA: TGTGCCAGCAGCGTCAGGACAGGGGGCTACGAGACCCAGTACTTC.

J is TRBJ2-4 and V is TRBV2, with 7 bases identical to TRBD1. Unmatched junction bases numbered 9, after V lost 0 bases and J lost 4 bases. The CDR3 spans 17 residues. CDR1 is SNHLY and CDR2 is FYNNEI in the germline V gene. The CDR3 protein is CASSEAPPGQPKNIQYF. In nucleotides, the CDR3 is TGTGCCAGCAGTGAAGCCCCCCCGGGACAGCCTAAAAACATTCAGTACTTC.

The CDR3 spells CASEENSYHQPQHF. CDR3 nucleotides: TGTGCCAGCGAGGAGAACTCATATCATCAGCCCCAGCATTTT. V is TRBV28 and J is TRBJ1-5; D not resolved. This CDR3 has 14 residues. Trimming took off 8 bases at V and 5 bases at J, with 16 bases between the two ends. Germline V gives CDR1 MDHEN, CDR2 SYDVKM.

The chain recombines TRBV9 with TRBJ2-5, with 7 positions matching TRBD2. Germline assignment: CDR1 SGDLS and CDR2 YYNGEE. Trimming took 5 bases from V and 1 from J; bases not matched to a gene: 8. The CDR3 is 15 residues long. The CDR3, as DNA: TGTGCCAGCAGTTTGGGGCTAGCGGCCCAAGAGACCCAGTACTTC. It is translated as CASSLGLAAQETQYF.

The V and J genes are TRBV7-2 and TRBJ2-1, with 8 nucleotides matching TRBD2. The CDR3 is 16 residues long. V lost 5 bases to trimming and J lost 4 bases; unmatched junction nucleotides: 10. Germline CDR1 reads SGHTA; CDR2 reads FQGNSA. Here the CDR3 DNA reads TGTGCCAGCAGCCCCCCCTCGGGGGGGAGATACAATGAGCAGTTCTTC. This translates into CASSPPSGGRYNEQFF.

The chain is built from TRBV10-3 and TRBJ1-1; D is possibly TRBD1 (6 bases). With 4 bases removed from V and 4 bases from J, the gap between germline ends came to 13 bases. CDR3 length equals 14 residues. Germline assignment: CDR1 ENHRY and CDR2 SYGVKD. This CDR3 is CAISVNQDSTEAFF. CDR3 sequence (DNA): TGTGCCATCAGTGTGAACCAGGACAGCACTGAAGCTTTCTTT.

The chain carries TRBV5-1 and TRBJ2-2, with D maybe TRBD1 (7 bases). CDR1 and CDR2 (germline): SGHRS, YFSETQ. This CDR3 is 15 amino acids long. V lost 4 bases, J lost 3 bases, and 13 bases lay in between. The CDR3 DNA sequence: TGCGCCAGCAGCCCCTCAGGGGGGCACACCGGGGAGCTGTTTTTT. This encodes CASSPSGGHTGELFF.

This clone was counted between two and nine times. The V and J genes are TRBV7-2 and TRBJ2-7; no clear D gene. V was pared by 1 base and J by 0 bases, with 10 bases between. This CDR3 comprises 15 residues. The germline CDR1 and CDR2 sequences are SGHTA and FQGNSA. The CDR3 spells CASSLGSRASYEQYF. CDR3 coding DNA: TGTGCCAGCAGCTTAGGGTCCCGCGCCTCCTACGAGCAGTACTTC.